The text below deals with one T cell receptor (beta chain). Antigen: not known. This specimen comes from a study of CXCR3-negative and CXCR3-positive naive CD8 T cells. Study-level results: Partly lower CXCR3 expression followed cryopreservation, and most assays relied on fresh PBMCs. CD5 surface expression was similar among naive subsets, and TCR strength was estimated by inference from TRB CDR3 properties. Naive cells that were CXCR3-positive had more hydrophobic TRB CDR3s (compared with CXCR3-negative naive cells). In both naive subsets diversity was comparably high, whereas memory CD8+ cells showed much lower diversity.

Within the CD8+ T cell compartment, naive cells were CD45RO-CCR7+CD27+CD95-. 5' RACE that incorporated UMI labels was used to prepare the TRB cDNA libraries. One entry per CDR3 protein, without DNA, is what TCRdb gives after re-calling the 5' RACE reads. Found here are 60,000 to 70,000 distinct CDR3 sequences; the top ten clones hold 0.71%. The CDR3 has 16 amino acids. The germline gives CDR1 LGHNA, CDR2 YSLEER. The source of this sequence is a human donor in good health. Some clones in this sample may be carry-over from other donors' samples. The sequenced sample was naive CXCR3+ CD8+ T cells from blood. Subset defined: CD45RO-CCR7+CD27+CD95- naive CD8+ T cells expressing CXCR3 (TNR3+). The V and J genes are TRBV4-3 and TRBJ2-3; TCRdb calls TRBD1, which cannot be checked without DNA. The CDR3 here is CASSQGWTGFSDTQYF.